The present TCR beta chain was sequenced within a study of T cells in Graves' hyperthyroidism and ophthalmopathy (dated by TCRdb to the late 2010s). Background for the entire study: To identify distinguishing TCR V-J signatures, a discovery cohort of about 100 patients was used, comprising 43 with Graves' ophthalmopathy and around 57 with stable Graves' hyperthyroidism. Prospective prediction of ophthalmopathy was tested in an independent validation cohort consisting of roughly 19 hyperthyroidism patients and over 15 patients who later progressed to ophthalmopathy. The paper describes TCR Vbeta CDR3 sequencing of around 140 peripheral blood samples, made up of some 40 ophthalmopathy patients, some 76 hyperthyroidism patients and 17 progressor patients. After blood sampling, hyperthyroidism patients were treated with methimazole at a starting dose of 30 mg daily, and ophthalmopathy patients were treated with high-dose intravenous methylprednisolone. In about 6 Graves' hyperthyroidism patients, the study also compared T-cell repertoires from thyroid tissue with T-cell repertoires from blood. The 75 to 100 discovery patients were randomly split 7:3 into training and test sets. Paper-wide results and their limitations: A model built on a 13 V-J signature distinguished ophthalmopathy from stable hyperthyroidism, reaching about 89% sensitivity and approximately 81% specificity in cross-validation and 80%/75% in testing. In validation, the model predicted progression to ophthalmopathy with 65% to 71% sensitivity and roughly 75% specificity, a median of 6.5 months before onset. No statistical method was used to set the sample size in advance, and investigators knew the group allocation. Most expanded thyroid clonotypes (frequency above 0.001) were also detected in blood, a finding suggesting that blood repertoires may reflect thyroid immune responses.

The TCR beta CDR3 regions were amplified from the RNA transcripts. The TCR CDR3 was subjected to a first round of RT-PCR using the HTBI primer set and the Qiagen OneStep RT-PCR kit. Libraries were constructed in a second round of multiplex PCR, after which size selection and purification were performed. Libraries were sequenced paired-end with 100 bp reads on an Illumina HiSeq2000. The authors processed their data as follows. SOAPnuke was used to process the raw data, throwing out any read that contained adapters or uncalled bases, had a mean Phred below 15, or lacked an exact constant-primer or identifier match. COPE v1.2.5 was used to merge the high-quality paired reads, and each unique nucleotide sequence was defined as a clonotype. MiTCR v1.1 was used to align the clonotypes against IMGT TRBV, TRBD and TRBJ reference segments. The analysis included only V-J combinations with a frequency above 0.0001, which together covered 99% to 99.2% of the repertoires. A TCS score was defined as the ratio between F50 (clonal expansion) and ExV (chaos), using BLOSUM62-based TCRdist between CDR3 peptides within each V-J. Welch's t-statistics and random forest reduced around 510 V-J features to roughly 13, which were used in a naive Bayes classifier (R e1071). The Morisita-Horn index was used to measure how similar the thyroid and blood repertoires were. Using fastp at Q25 and MiXCR, TCRdb reprocessed the public reads and kept productive beta chains. Each entry merges the rows of one CDR3 protein and shows their most common DNA and genes. TCRdb assigned the V and J calls; the authors' analysis was not used. The sample has around 660,000 distinct CDR3 sequences on record, less than 45% of them singletons. The ten biggest clones cover approximately 7.2% of the sample.

This clonotype has just a few counts. Its binding antigen is unknown. Base quality data are lacking; no much larger clone is found one base away. Exclusion was applied to patients with uncontrolled infections, other autoimmune diseases, pregnancy or lactation. Diagnoses relied on clinical symptoms, serum thyroxine and TRAb, thyroid ultrasound and orbital computed tomography. Total RNA was extracted with Trizol reagent, and quality was checked on an Agilent 2100 Bioanalyzer. The germline V gene supplies CDR1 SGHVS and CDR2 FNYEAQ. The CDR3 measures 16 amino acids from cysteine to phenylalanine. The read is trimmed to its CDR3 DNA, 48 bases read in frame from base 1. A distance of 14 bases separates the germline ends of V and J, which lose 1 base and 2 bases respectively.

The sequence derives from an adult man with Graves' disease, either hyperthyroidism or ophthalmopathy (not recorded which). The sequence links TRBV7-6 to TRBJ2-5; a tentative D call is TRBD2 (6 bases match). Sequencing was performed on peripheral blood or thyroid tissue (not recorded which). At the DNA level, the sequence is TGTGCCAGCAGCTTAGTGTCGGGAGTGGGGCAAGAGACCCAGTACTTC. It translates as CASSLVSGVGQETQYF.